These 15 T cell receptor beta chains were all obtained from the same sample, sequenced in a study of human T cells and chemical hapten exposure. Indicated time point: pre-sensitization, week 0. As to treatment: therapeutic diphenylcyclopropenone sensitization with weekly scalp DPC. Using its own MiXCR run on the RACE reads, TCRdb lists one record per CDR3 protein. The sample records 85,000 to 100,000 distinct CDR3 sequences, less than 14% being singletons. Sequencing was performed on whole blood, taken in connection with sensitization to the hapten diphenylcyclopropenone (DPC). Receptors originate from an older woman with alopecia areata. Some clones in this sample may be carry-over from other donors' samples.

This clonotype was found a few times. This chain joins TRBV7-3 and TRBJ2-7; TRBD2 matches 8 bases. The CDR3 totals 17 residues. The J segment lost 2 bases and the V segment lost 4 bases, leaving 13 bases of the junction unmatched. Germline CDR1 and CDR2: SGHTA and FQGTGA. Written as DNA, the CDR3 is TGTGCCAGCAGCTCCCGTGGAGTAGCGGGGACTCCCTACGAGCAGTACTTC. Its protein product is CASSSRGVAGTPYEQYF.

This clonotype turned up a few times. The chain couples TRBV7-9 to TRBJ1-2; possibly TRBD1 for D (6 bases). The CDR3 is made up of 14 amino acids. CDR1 and CDR2 from the germline V gene are SEHNR and FQNEAQ (reference sequence). Trimming removed 0 bases from V and 2 bases from J, with 7 bases in between. DNA of the CDR3: TGTGCCAGCAGCTTAGCGGACAGAAACTATGGCTACACCTTC. This gives the protein CASSLADRNYGYTF.

This rearrangement joins TRBV20-1 to TRBJ2-4; 10 bases map to TRBD1. This CDR3 is 16 amino acids long. V lost 3 bases to trimming and J lost 3 bases; unmatched junction nucleotides: 8. Germline CDR1 and CDR2: DFQATT and SNEGSKA (reference sequence). The CDR3 DNA reads as TGCAGTGCTAGCCCGACAGGGGGCATTGACAAAAACATTCAGTACTTC. It is translated as CSASPTGGIDKNIQYF.

In its sample, this clonotype was seen many times. This chain joins TRBV29-1 and TRBJ1-2; 10 positions match TRBD1. The V gene end was trimmed by 4 bases and the J gene end by 5 bases; junction bases not matched to a gene: 7. This CDR3 has 14 residues. Germline CDR1 is SQVTM and CDR2 is ANQGSEA. The CDR3 sequence: CSVGRDRGVYGYTF. CDR3 sequence (DNA): TGCAGCGTTGGAAGGGACAGGGGAGTATATGGCTACACCTTC.

The table lists this clonotype with many counts. The chain is built from TRBV20-1 and TRBJ2-3; D possibly uses TRBD1 or TRBD2 (6 bases each). The CDR3 is made up of 15 amino acids. Trimming stripped 0 bases from V and 1 base from J, with 11 bases between. Looked up from germline, CDR1 is DFQATT and CDR2 is SNEGSKA (reference sequence). The CDR3 here is CSARDEGEGTDTQYF. The CDR3 DNA reads TGCAGTGCTAGAGATGAGGGGGAGGGCACAGATACGCAGTATTTT.

The V call is TRBV6-2 or TRBV6-3, the J call TRBJ2-1; perhaps TRBD1 as D (6 bases). The CDR3 runs 15 residues. The V gene's germline CDR1 is MNHEY and CDR2 SVGEGT. The ends were cut back, 8 bases at V and 0 bases at J, with 14 bases in the middle. In DNA form, the CDR3 reads TGTGCCAGCTCCCCAGGGGAGCCCTCCTACAATGAGCAGTTCTTC. Translated: CASSPGEPSYNEQFF.

The genes are TRBV7-2 and TRBJ1-1, with 8 bases that match TRBD1. The J segment lost 8 bases and the V segment lost 4 bases, leaving 6 bases of the junction unmatched. The CDR3 is 13 amino acids. Germline values: CDR1 SGHTA, CDR2 FQGNSA. For the CDR3, the DNA is TGTGCCAGCAGCTCAAGCGACAGGGGCGAAGCTTTCTTT. Encoded protein: CASSSSDRGEAFF.

The chain combines TRBV6-6 with TRBJ1-2; TRBD1 matches 8 bases. CDR3 length: 13 residues. Germline CDR1 MNHNY, CDR2 SVGAGI (reference sequence). V was clipped by 5 bases and J by 8 bases; unmatched bases: 7. CDR3 residues: CASSSTGGDGYTF. CDR3 in DNA: TGTGCCAGCAGTAGCACAGGGGGGGACGGCTACACCTTC.

This clonotype was observed at least ten times. The V and J genes are TRBV5-1 and TRBJ2-5; D is possibly TRBD1 or TRBD2 (5 bases each). Trimming took off 7 bases at V and 3 bases at J, with 16 bases between the two ends. CDR3 length equals 14 residues. Germline V lookup: CDR1 SGHRS, CDR2 YFSETQ. Written as DNA, the CDR3 is TGCGCCAGCCGTACGGGGACGTTGAAAGAGACCCAGTACTTC. Its protein is CASRTGTLKETQYF.

This clonotype came up many times. The gene calls are TRBV3-1 and TRBJ2-3, with 8 nucleotides matching TRBD1. Losses at the gene ends were 1 base for V and 6 bases for J; bases not matched to a gene: 3. CDR1 and CDR2 from the germline V gene are LGHDT and YNNKEL (reference sequence). The CDR3 is made up of 14 amino acids. The CDR3 loop is CASSQGTGRDTQYF. The CDR3, as DNA: TGTGCCAGCAGCCAAGGGACAGGGAGGGATACGCAGTATTTT.

This clonotype was found a few times. The chain links TRBV12-3 or TRBV12-4 to TRBJ1-5; TRBD1 is a possible D gene (5 bases). Between the trimmed V and J ends, which lost 2 bases and 3 bases, there was a span of 11 bases. This CDR3 is built from 15 residues. CDR3 sequence reads: CASSLLGQLNQPQHF. The CDR3 nucleotides are TGTGCCAGCAGTTTATTGGGGCAGCTCAATCAGCCCCAGCATTTT.

The chain is built from TRBV18 and TRBJ1-6, with 10 bases lining up with TRBD1. This CDR3 contains 17 residues. Germline CDR1 and CDR2: KGHSH and LQKENI. V was clipped by 4 bases and J by 4 bases; unmatched bases: 7. CDR3 sequence: CASSQPLGQGYNSPLHF. CDR3 coding DNA: TGTGCCAGCTCACAACCGCTGGGACAGGGGTATAATTCACCCCTCCACTTT.

V and J are TRBV3-1 and TRBJ2-7, with D maybe TRBD2 (6 bases). Germline assignment: CDR1 LGHDT and CDR2 YNNKEL (reference sequence). The germline V and J ends were trimmed by 5 bases and 0 bases, with 14 bases remaining between them. The CDR3 is made up of 15 amino acids. CDR3 in amino acids: CASSLGGVSSYEQYF. CDR3 nucleotide sequence: TGTGCCAGCAGCTTAGGCGGGGTGAGCTCCTACGAGCAGTACTTC.

This clonotype was detected many times. The chain joins TRBV12-3 or TRBV12-4 to TRBJ1-5; D gene unclear. V was pared by 5 bases and J by 1 base, with 6 bases between. The CDR3 has 13 amino acids. The CDR3 reads CASSRTSNQPQHF. CDR3 bases: TGTGCCAGCAGTCGGACGAGCAATCAGCCCCAGCATTTT.

This clonotype was seen a few times. The chain recombines TRBV11-2 with TRBJ2-5; 10 bases are shared with TRBD2. Trimming removed 5 bases from V and 7 bases from J; junction bases left unmatched: 13. Germline CDR1 reads SGHAT; CDR2 reads FQNNGV. CDR3 length equals 16 residues. The CDR3: CASSLSTSGATGTQYF. DNA for the CDR3: TGTGCCAGCAGCCTTTCTACTAGCGGGGCAACGGGGACCCAGTACTTC.